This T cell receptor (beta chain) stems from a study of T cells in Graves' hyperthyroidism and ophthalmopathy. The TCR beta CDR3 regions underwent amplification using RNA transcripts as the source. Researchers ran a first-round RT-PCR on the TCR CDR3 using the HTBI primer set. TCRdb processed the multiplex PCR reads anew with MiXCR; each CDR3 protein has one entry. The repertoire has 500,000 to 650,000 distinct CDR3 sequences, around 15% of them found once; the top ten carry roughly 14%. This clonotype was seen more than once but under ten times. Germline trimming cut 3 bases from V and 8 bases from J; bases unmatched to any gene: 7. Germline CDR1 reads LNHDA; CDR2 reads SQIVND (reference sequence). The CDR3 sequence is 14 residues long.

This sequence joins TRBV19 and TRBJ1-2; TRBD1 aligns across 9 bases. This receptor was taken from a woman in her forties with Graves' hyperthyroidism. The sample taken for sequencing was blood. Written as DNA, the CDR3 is TGTGCCAGTAGTATCGAGGACAGGGGACGCGGCTACACCTTC. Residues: CASSIEDRGRGYTF.